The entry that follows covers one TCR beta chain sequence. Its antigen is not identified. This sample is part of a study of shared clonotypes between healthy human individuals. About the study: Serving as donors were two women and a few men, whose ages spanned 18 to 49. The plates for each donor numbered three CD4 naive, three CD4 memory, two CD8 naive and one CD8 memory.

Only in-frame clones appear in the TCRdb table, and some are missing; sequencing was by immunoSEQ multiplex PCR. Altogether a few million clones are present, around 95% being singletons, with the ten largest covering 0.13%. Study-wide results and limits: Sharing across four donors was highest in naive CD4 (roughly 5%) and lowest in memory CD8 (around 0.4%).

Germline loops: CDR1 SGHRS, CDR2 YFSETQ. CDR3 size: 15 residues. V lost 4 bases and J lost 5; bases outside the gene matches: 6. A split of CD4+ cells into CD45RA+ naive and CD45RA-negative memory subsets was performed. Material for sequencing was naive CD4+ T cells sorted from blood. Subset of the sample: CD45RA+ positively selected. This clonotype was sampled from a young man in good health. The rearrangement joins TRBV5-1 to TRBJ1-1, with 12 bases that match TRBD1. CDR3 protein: CASSVPGQGATEAFF. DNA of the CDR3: TGCGCCAGCAGCGTTCCGGGACAGGGGGCGACTGAAGCTTTCTTT.